This TCR beta chain was sequenced for a study of blood T cell repertoires in COVID-19. Germline assignment: CDR1 MRHNA and CDR2 SNTAGT. This CDR3 spans 17 amino acids. The trim removed 0 bases at V and 4 bases at J, leaving 10 bases unmatched. The assay was immunoSEQ multiplex PCR, and TCRdb's table has in-frame clones only and misses some. The sample carries approximately 250,000 clones, approximately 84% recorded once. This TCR came from a man aged 45 to 65 with acute or convalescent COVID-19. The specimen sequenced was peripheral blood. This chain joins TRBV6-4 and TRBJ2-7; TRBD2 matches at 9 bases. The CDR3 DNA follows: TGTGCCAGCAGTGACTCTATCCCCCTAGCGGGACCTTACGAGCAGTACTTC. Encoded protein: CASSDSIPLAGPYEQYF.